This T cell receptor beta chain emerged from a study of CD8+ T cells in alopecia areata. Across the whole study: Transfer of skin from roughly 6-12-month-old C3H/HeJ graft donors with spontaneous alopecia was made to roughly 6-11-week-old female C3H/HeJ mice. Study observations and caveats: Resident alphabeta T cells of normal skin are also sequenced in scalp samples. Unlike in mice, where it was clearer, TCR sharing across patients was less clear, possibly HLA-related.

After pooling, cutaneous lymph node cells were sorted with CD4, CD8alpha, NKG2D, NKG2ACE and other markers. The germline gives CDR1 FNHDT, CDR2 SITEND (reference sequence). With V trimmed by 4 bases and J by 2 bases, 3 bases remained unmatched. The CDR3 contains 14 residues. This clone was seen a few times. The antigen is unknown. All gene names here are mouse names. The read halts 4 residues ahead of the CDR3 end, with the missing end drawn from the germline J gene. Other DNA sequences from this sample encode an identical CDR3 as well. After isolation, RNA underwent reverse transcription to generate cDNA as the sequencing template. Data came from immunoSEQ multiplex PCR; TCRdb stores just in-frame clones and leaves some out. The sample contains more than 250,000 clones, none of them singletons.

The V and J genes are TRBV19 and TRBJ2-5; 8 bases match TRBD1. Sequencing was done on a sample of CD4+ T cells sorted from a lymph node. This TCR was sampled from a C3H/HeJ mouse with alopecia areata. Strain haplotype (MHC): H2-k. CDR3 bases read: TGTGCCAGCAGTCCCGGACAGGGCCAAGAC. Translation: CASSPGQGQD. The CDR3 as a whole reads CASSPGQGQDTQYF.